These 27 T cell receptor beta chains came from one sample sequenced in a study of T-cell memory formation after mild COVID-19 (dated by TCRdb to about 2021). The library was made by 5' RACE. Sequencing was performed on an Illumina NovaSeq 6000. TCRdb ran its own pipeline on the public reads, namely fastp trimming at Q25 and MiXCR clone calling, and kept in-frame beta chains. Each record represents a unique CDR3 protein, reported with the most common genes and DNA among its rows. In this sample the table shows roughly 510,000 distinct CDR3 sequences, approximately 15% of which occur a single time. The ten largest clones add up to roughly 8% of the sample. Input material: PBMCs or a T cell subset sorted from them (not recorded which). Source of these receptors: an adult woman who had mild COVID-19 (a few samples of this study predate the infection). The sample titles of this study are shuffled in the database, so cell type and time point are left out; the donor was told from shared clones.

There are many counts of this clonotype. The rearrangement joins TRBV9 to TRBJ2-5, with 9 bases that match TRBD2. Germline values: CDR1 SGDLS, CDR2 YYNGEE. The CDR3 runs 17 residues. Unmatched junction bases numbered 12, after V lost 4 bases and J lost 2 bases. CDR3 loop: CASSKTTVAGVQETQYF. CDR3 nucleotide sequence: TGTGCCAGCAGCAAGACTACCGTAGCGGGGGTTCAAGAGACCCAGTACTTC.

This clonotype was counted a few times. The gene calls are TRBV5-1 and TRBJ2-1; D remains ambiguous. V lost 0 bases to trimming and J lost 12 bases, with 10 bases between them. The CDR3 runs to 12 residues. Germline CDR1 SGHRS, CDR2 YFSETQ. In DNA, the CDR3 is TGCGCCAGCAGCTTGGCCTCCTCGGTGCAGTTCTTC. Its translation is CASSLASSVQFF.

Only a few counts were recorded for this clonotype. V usage is TRBV7-6 and J usage is TRBJ2-5; maybe TRBD2 (6 bases). The germline CDR1 and CDR2 sequences are SGHVS and FNYEAQ. The CDR3 loop spans 14 amino acids. Between the trimmed V and J ends, which lost 1 base and 5 bases, there was a span of 11 bases. CDR3 bases: TGTGCCAGCAGCTTAGTCGGGGGATGGGAGACCCAGTACTTC. Residues: CASSLVGGWETQYF.

The chain couples TRBV5-1 to TRBJ2-1; perhaps D is TRBD1 or TRBD2 (5 bases each). CDR1 and CDR2 (germline): SGHRS, YFSETQ. Trimming removed 0 bases at V and 2 bases at J, with 9 bases between. The CDR3 is made up of 15 amino acids. CDR3 DNA: TGCGCCAGCAGCTTGGTTCAGGGACCCTACAATGAGCAGTTCTTC. Translation: CASSLVQGPYNEQFF.

This clonotype was seen more than once but under ten times. Because the CDR3's place on the DNA is in doubt, the DNA is left out and the CDR3 is given as listed by TCRdb. The chain has TRBV7-2 and TRBJ2-7; the table's D call of TRBD1 was not tested on the DNA. The CDR3 extends over 18 residues, inclusive of both ends. CDR1 and CDR2 from the germline V gene are SGHTA and FQGNSA. This chain's CDR3 is CASSLRGRTTSSTSGLYF.

This clonotype was observed a handful of times. The V call is TRBV28, the J call TRBJ2-1; 10 bases map to TRBD2. Germline-derived CDR1 and CDR2 are MDHEN and SYDVKM. The CDR3 consists of 19 residues. The trim removed 3 bases at V and 5 bases at J, leaving 16 bases unmatched. For the CDR3, the DNA is TGTGCCAGCAGTTTTAGGCAAAGGGCTGTAGGACTAGCGGACAATGAGCAGTTCTTC. Its protein product is CASSFRQRAVGLADNEQFF.

V usage is TRBV28 and J usage is TRBJ2-7; 7 bases match TRBD1. CDR3 length: 12 amino acids. The V gene's germline CDR1 is MDHEN and CDR2 SYDVKM. The CDR3 spells CGTRGRVYEQYF. The CDR3 DNA reads TGTGGGACGAGGGGGCGCGTCTACGAGCAGTACTTC.

CDR3 protein: CAWSTSGSFYNEQFF. CDR3 DNA: TGTGCCTGGAGTACCAGCGGGAGCTTCTACAATGAGCAGTTCTTC. The V call is TRBV30, the J call TRBJ2-1; 8 nucleotides line up with TRBD2. The CDR3 has 15 residues. Germline CDR1 reads GTSNPN; CDR2 reads SVGIG (reference sequence). V was pared by 2 bases and J by 3 bases, with 6 bases of the junction left unmatched.

This chain links TRBV5-6 with TRBJ2-4; TRBD1 aligns across 7 bases. The germline V gene has CDR1 SGHDT and CDR2 YYEEEE. The trim removed 3 bases at V and 2 bases at J, leaving 5 bases unmatched. The CDR3 spans 15 residues. CDR3 nucleotides: TGTGCCAGCAGCTGGGGACAGTACCCCAAAAACATTCAGTACTTC. This gives the protein CASSWGQYPKNIQYF.

The chain carries TRBV19 and TRBJ1-5; D is uncertain. Germline loops: CDR1 LNHDA, CDR2 SQIVND (reference sequence). This CDR3 is built from 13 residues. Trimming took off 5 bases at V and 7 bases at J, with 12 bases between the two ends. The CDR3 nucleotides are TGTGCCAGTAGTTCGAGGGTCGGGCAGCCCCAGCATTTT. This sequence encodes CASSSRVGQPQHF.

The chain recombines TRBV12-3 or TRBV12-4 with TRBJ1-6; D gene unclear. V lost 0 bases and J 10 bases, leaving 13 bases between the germline ends. The CDR3 totals 15 residues. CDR3 nucleotide sequence: TGTGCCAGCAGTTTAGCGCAAGGGTCCGTCTCACCCCTCCACTTT. This gives the protein CASSLAQGSVSPLHF.

V usage is TRBV5-1 and J usage is TRBJ2-1, with TRBD2 matching over 16 bases. The CDR3 is 18 amino acids. From germline, CDR1 is SGHRS and CDR2 YFSETQ. The V and J ends lost 4 bases and 0 bases, in that order; junction bases with no gene match: 4. The CDR3 is CASSPGLAGGLSYNEQFF. In DNA form, the CDR3 reads TGCGCCAGCAGCCCGGGACTAGCGGGGGGGCTCTCCTACAATGAGCAGTTCTTC.

This rearrangement joins TRBV7-9 to TRBJ1-5; D uncertain. This CDR3 has 17 residues. The V end was cut by 3 bases, the J end by 0 bases, with 15 bases between. Germline V gene sequence: CDR1 SEHNR, CDR2 FQNEAQ (reference sequence). DNA for the CDR3: TGTGCCAGCAGCTTCTACTCCGGGTCTCATAGCAATCAGCCCCAGCATTTT. It is translated as CASSFYSGSHSNQPQHF.

The chain links TRBV12-5 to TRBJ1-2, with D perhaps matching TRBD1 (5 bases). Germline lookup yields CDR1 LGHNT and CDR2 FRNRAP. The CDR3 is 18 amino acids. Trimming pared 3 bases from V and 0 bases from J, leaving 20 bases between. The CDR3 here is CASGLEAGTDDPNYGYTF. CDR3 nucleotide sequence: TGTGCTAGTGGTTTAGAAGCCGGGACGGATGATCCTAACTATGGCTACACCTTC.

This clonotype was detected a few times. This chain links TRBV12-3 or TRBV12-4 with TRBJ2-2; unclear D gene. Trimming removed 5 bases from V and 2 bases from J, with 6 bases in between. CDR3 length: 13 residues. The CDR3 bases are TGTGCCAGCAGTAAGATTAACACCGGGGAGCTGTTTTTT. Translated: CASSKINTGELFF.

This clonotype occurred a few times. The CDR3 region is CASSLVIPIANEQFF. For the CDR3, the DNA is TGTGCCAGCAGCTTAGTTATCCCAATAGCTAATGAGCAGTTCTTC. The chain uses TRBV7-9 and TRBJ2-1; D uncertain. Trimming pared 1 base from V and 7 bases from J, leaving 14 bases between. The germline V gene encodes CDR1 SEHNR and CDR2 FQNEAQ (reference sequence). This CDR3 spans 15 amino acids.

This clonotype has a handful of counts. The CDR3 loop is CASSPRQGSGISDTQYF. The CDR3 DNA reads as TGCGCCAGCAGCCCGCGACAGGGGTCGGGGATTTCAGATACGCAGTATTTT. The rearrangement uses TRBV5-1 and TRBJ2-3; TRBD1 matches at 8 bases. The CDR3 length is 17 residues. CDR1 SGHRS and CDR2 YFSETQ come from the germline V gene. The V gene end was trimmed by 4 bases and the J gene end by 4 bases; junction bases not matched to a gene: 14.

This clonotype was picked up a small number of times. This chain links TRBV12-3 or TRBV12-4 with TRBJ2-1, with D perhaps matching TRBD2 (5 bases). The CDR3 length is 16 residues. Trimming shortened V by 3 bases and J by 5 bases, and 17 bases separated the two germline ends. CDR3 loop: CASSFLSGIGNNEQFF. The CDR3 DNA follows: TGTGCCAGCAGTTTTTTGTCCGGGATTGGTAACAATGAGCAGTTCTTC.

The chain employs TRBV10-3 and TRBJ2-1, with D possibly TRBD2 on 7 matching bases. CDR1 is ENHRY and CDR2 is SYGVKD in the germline V gene. The V end was cut by 2 bases, the J end by 4 bases, with 15 bases between. The CDR3 totals 16 residues. The CDR3 DNA is TGTGCCATCAGTGAGATTAGGACTAGGGGGTACAATGAGCAGTTCTTC. It yields the protein CAISEIRTRGYNEQFF.

This clonotype was seen more than once but under ten times. This chain links TRBV6-1 with TRBJ1-2; D is undetermined. The CDR3 covers 12 residues. V dropped 6 bases and J dropped 4 bases, with 9 bases sitting between them. The V gene's germline CDR1 is MNHNS and CDR2 SASEGT. This chain's CDR3 is CASSAASYGYTF. In DNA form, the CDR3 reads TGTGCCAGCAGCGCCGCGAGCTATGGCTACACCTTC.

Only a few counts were recorded for this clonotype. The V and J genes are TRBV3-1 and TRBJ2-1; D unclear. With 2 bases removed from V and 0 bases from J, the gap between germline ends came to 11 bases. The germline V gene encodes CDR1 LGHDT and CDR2 YNNKEL (reference sequence). This CDR3 has 16 residues. The CDR3 DNA sequence: TGTGCCAGCAGCCAACCTCTTTTAAGCTCCTACAATGAGCAGTTCTTC. Residues: CASSQPLLSSYNEQFF.

This clonotype was seen only a few times. The rearrangement joins TRBV6-1 to TRBJ2-1, with D tentatively TRBD1 (6 bases). V lost 2 bases to trimming and J lost 7 bases, with 18 bases between them. The length of the CDR3 is 16 residues. Germline V CDR1 and CDR2: MNHNS, SASEGT. The CDR3 region is CASSESVTGMLNEQFF. The CDR3 bases are TGTGCCAGCAGTGAATCTGTAACAGGGATGTTGAATGAGCAGTTCTTC.

This chain uses TRBV4-2 with TRBJ1-2, with a weak D call TRBD1 (6 bases). V gave up 1 base and J gave up 7 bases, with 19 bases separating them. From germline, CDR1 is LGHNA and CDR2 YNFKEQ. The CDR3 sequence is 16 residues long. CDR3 DNA: TGTGCCAGCAGCCAAGCTGGGGTGGGGGGCGCGGGTGGCTACACCTTC. Amino acid sequence: CASSQAGVGGAGGYTF.

The rearrangement joins TRBV7-8 to TRBJ1-1, with D uncertain. The CDR3 loop spans 14 amino acids. Germline V gene sequence: CDR1 SGHVS, CDR2 FQNEAQ. Between the trimmed V and J ends, which lost 2 bases and 2 bases, there was a span of 9 bases. The CDR3 reads CASSLSSPNTEAFF. CDR3 sequence (DNA): TGTGCCAGCAGCTTAAGCTCACCTAACACTGAAGCTTTCTTT.

This clonotype was seen more than once but under ten times. The CDR3 DNA follows: TGTGCCAGCAGCTCAACTAGCGGGGGGGCCTACGAGCAGTACTTC. It translates to CASSSTSGGAYEQYF. The chain couples TRBV5-5 to TRBJ2-7; 13 nucleotides agree with TRBD2. CDR1 and CDR2 from the germline V gene are SGHKS and YYEKEE (reference sequence). V was clipped by 3 bases and J by 2 bases; unmatched bases: 2. The CDR3 covers 15 residues.

This chain links TRBV4-1 with TRBJ2-2; D unresolved. The CDR3 is 14 residues long. The V end was cut by 0 bases, the J end by 1 base, with 3 bases between. CDR1 MGHRA and CDR2 YSYEKL come from the germline V gene. In DNA, the CDR3 is TGCGCCAGCAGCCAAGACGTGAACACCGGGGAGCTGTTTTTT. Protein sequence: CASSQDVNTGELFF.

The rearrangement uses TRBV30 and TRBJ2-7; D tentatively fits TRBD1 or TRBD2 (5 bases each). The length of the CDR3 is 14 residues. Germline V gives CDR1 GTSNPN, CDR2 SVGIG (reference sequence). With 2 bases removed from V and 1 base from J, the gap between germline ends came to 12 bases. The CDR3 reads CAWSMGTASYEQYF. DNA of the CDR3: TGTGCCTGGAGTATGGGGACGGCGTCCTACGAGCAGTACTTC. Filled out from reference TRBV30 and TRBJ2-7, the complete variable domain reads SQTIHQWPATLVQPVGSPLSLECTVEGTSNPNLYWYRQAAGRGLQLLFYSVGIGQISSEVPQNLSASRPQDRQFILSSKKLLLSDSGFYLCAWSMGTASYEQYFGPGTRLTVT.